This TCR beta chain is from a study of cytomegalovirus exposure and HLA in healthy donors. The CDR3 loop spans 13 amino acids. Trimming pared 4 bases from V and 9 bases from J, leaving 13 bases between. Germline V gene sequence: CDR1 SGHTA, CDR2 FQGTGA. Study-wide points: Prior analysis indicated that the majority of TCR beta V segments exhibited productivity approximately 90% or approximately 30% of the time. A later examination showed that TCR association rates differed by HLA locus, with DRB1 most and HLA-C fewest. Reports state that TCR beta sequences accurately predicted most subjects' HLA-A and HLA-B alleles. Later work associated roughly 17,000 TCR beta sequences with HLA alleles at 0.05 false discovery rate.

To note about this clone: Its matching antigen is unknown.

Primers: 60 Vbeta forward and 13 Jbeta reverse. Sequencing used immunoSEQ multiplex PCR; TCRdb keeps in-frame clones, though not all of them. The table includes roughly 77,000 clones, approximately 61% detected once. The sequenced material came from PBMCs. This chain uses TRBV7-3 with TRBJ2-4, with D tentatively TRBD1 (6 bases). The receptor comes from a woman aged 50 to 60 in good health and CMV-seropositive. CDR3 nucleotides: TGTGCCAGCAGCTCCGCAGGGGATCGCATTCAGTACTTC. Translated: CASSSAGDRIQYF.